The clone carrying this TCR beta chain was counted at least ten times. TCRdb recomputed calls from the 5' RACE reads with MiXCR, one row per CDR3 protein. The profile shows fewer than 300,000 distinct CDR3 sequences, 16% of them singletons. Germline V lookup: CDR1 SEHNR, CDR2 FQNEAQ (reference sequence). The CDR3 has 14 residues. The germline V and J ends were trimmed by 5 bases and 0 bases, with 8 bases remaining between them. This record belongs to a study of T-cell memory formation after mild COVID-19. Input material: PBMCs or a T cell subset sorted from them (not recorded which). The chain has TRBV7-9 and TRBJ2-1; no reliable D call. This TCR came from a man aged 18 to 29 who had mild COVID-19 (a few samples of this study predate the infection). Cell type and time point are not known. The CDR3 DNA reads as TGTGCCAGCAGCCCGAGAAGCTCCTACAATGAGCAGTTCTTC. Translating gives CASSPRSSYNEQFF.